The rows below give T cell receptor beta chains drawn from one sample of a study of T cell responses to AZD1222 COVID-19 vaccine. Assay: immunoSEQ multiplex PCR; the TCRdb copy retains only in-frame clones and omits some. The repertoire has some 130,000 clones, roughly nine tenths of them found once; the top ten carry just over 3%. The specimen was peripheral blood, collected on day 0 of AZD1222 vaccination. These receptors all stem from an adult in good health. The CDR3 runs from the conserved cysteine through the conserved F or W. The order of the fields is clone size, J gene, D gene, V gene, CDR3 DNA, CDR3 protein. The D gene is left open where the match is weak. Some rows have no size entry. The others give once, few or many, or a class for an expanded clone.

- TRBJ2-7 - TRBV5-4 TGTGCCAGCAGCCAGGGCTACGAGCAGTACTTC CASSQGYEQYF
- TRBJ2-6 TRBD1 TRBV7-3 TGTGCCAGCAGCTGGGACAGGCAGGGTGGGGCCAACGTCCTGACTTTC CASSWDRQGGANVLTF
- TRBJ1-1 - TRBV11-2 TGTGCCAGCAGCTCACTACCCCCGGGGAGGTTTGAAGCTTTCTTT CASSSLPPGRFEAFF
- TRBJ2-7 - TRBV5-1 TGCGCCAGCAGCTTGACAAGCCCCTACGAGCAGTACTTC CASSLTSPYEQYF
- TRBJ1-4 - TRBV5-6 TGTGCCAGCAGCTTGGTGGCCTCCGGTAATGAAAAACTGTTTTTT CASSLVASGNEKLFF
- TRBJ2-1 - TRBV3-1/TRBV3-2 TGTGCCAGCAGCCCAATCGGGAGTAACTCGAAGAATGAGCAGTTCTTC CASSPIGSNSKNEQFF
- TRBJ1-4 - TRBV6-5 TGTGCCAGCAGGAGGTGGGAAACTAATGAAAAACTGTTTTTT CASRRWETNEKLFF
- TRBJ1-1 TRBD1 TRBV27 TGTGCCAGTACCCTAACTACAGGGGCCACTGAAGCTTTCTTT CASTLTTGATEAFF
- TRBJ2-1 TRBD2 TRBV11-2 TGTGCCAGCAGCCCCGGGACTAGCGGGTTGAATGAGCAGTTCTTC CASSPGTSGLNEQFF
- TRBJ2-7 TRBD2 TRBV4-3 TGCGCCAGCAGCCCCAGTAGACTAGCCATTTACGAGCAGTACTTC CASSPSRLAIYEQYF
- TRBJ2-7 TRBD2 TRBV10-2 TGCGCCAGCAGTGAACCTAGCGGGAGGAGCGACGAGCAGTACTTC CASSEPSGRSDEQYF
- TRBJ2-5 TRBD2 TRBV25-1 TGTGCCAGCAGTGAAGGGGGACTAGACGGTCCATTGGAGACCCAGTACTTC CASSEGGLDGPLETQYF
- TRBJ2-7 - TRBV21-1 TGTGCCAGCAGCAAAATAAGGGGGCTAACCAACTACGAGCAGTACTTC CASSKIRGLTNYEQYF
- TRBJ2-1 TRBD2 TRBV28 TGTGCCAGCAGTTTATATTTCGGGGCTAGCGGGAGGGAGCAGTTCTTC CASSLYFGASGREQFF
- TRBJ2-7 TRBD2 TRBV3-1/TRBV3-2 TGTGCCAGCAGCCAAGCCCTAGCGGGAGGGAGCTCCTACGAGCAGTACTTC CASSQALAGGSSYEQYF
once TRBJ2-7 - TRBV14 TGTGCCAGCAGCCAAGTTGCCGGCCCGGGCGAGCAGTACTTC CASSQVAGPGEQYF